The next 10 T cell receptor beta chains were all read from a single sample in a study of control samples from healthy donors and cancer patients. Repertoires were generated with immunoSEQ multiplex PCR, while TCRdb's copy carries only in-frame clones and drops some. The sample has about 180,000 clones, 90% seen once; the top ten hold roughly 1.3%. The sequencing sample was made of blood. Every receptor here comes from a woman in her fifties or sixties in good health.

The chain is built from TRBV2 and TRBJ1-5, with D maybe TRBD1 (6 bases). V was clipped by 6 bases and J by 3 bases, with 15 bases between them. This CDR3 is 15 amino acids long. Germline CDR1 and CDR2: SNHLY and FYNNEI. The CDR3 DNA reads as TGTGCCAGCAGACCCAACAGGGCGAACAATCAGCCCCAGCATTTT. As protein: CASRPNRANNQPQHF.

The J gene is TRBJ2-7, the V gene TRBV9; possibly TRBD1 for D (6 bases). The V and J ends lost 3 bases and 7 bases respectively, with 14 bases between them. Germline V gene data show CDR1 as SGDLS and CDR2 as YYNGEE. CDR3 length: 13 amino acids. The CDR3 DNA sequence: TGTGCCAGCAGCGGACCCGGGACACCTGAGCAGTACTTC. Encoded protein: CASSGPGTPEQYF.

The chain carries TRBV4-1 and TRBJ2-3; 7 bases are a match to TRBD2. CDR3 length: 17 residues. V shed 0 bases and J 3 bases; nucleotides not matched to a gene: 9. Looked up from germline, CDR1 is MGHRA and CDR2 is YSYEKL. The chain's CDR3 is CASSQDPGGKGTDTQYF. Written as DNA, the CDR3 is TGCGCCAGCAGCCAAGACCCGGGGGGAAAAGGGACAGATACGCAGTATTTT.

The sample holds one count of this clone. This chain connects TRBV27 to TRBJ1-2; unclear D gene. V shed 3 bases and J shed 6 bases, with 11 bases lying between them. This CDR3 has 13 amino acids. CDR1 is MNHEY and CDR2 is SMNVEV in the germline V gene (reference sequence). CDR3 bases: TGTGCCAGCAGTTTCTCTTTCTTAGATGGCTACACCTTC. Its translation is CASSFSFLDGYTF.

V gene TRBV19 combines with J gene TRBJ1-5; D not certain. V was trimmed by 4 bases and J by 3 bases, leaving 10 bases between them. In germline, CDR1 is LNHDA, CDR2 SQIVND (reference sequence). This CDR3 comprises 14 residues. The CDR3 is CASSRGGVNQPQHF. As DNA, the CDR3 is TGTGCCAGTAGTAGGGGAGGAGTCAATCAGCCCCAGCATTTT.

The chain employs TRBV6-2 or TRBV6-3 and TRBJ2-7; a weak D match, TRBD1 (6 bases). Germline loops: CDR1 MNHEY, CDR2 SVGEGT. Trimming shortened V by 4 bases and J by 7 bases, and 20 bases separated the two germline ends. The CDR3 totals 15 residues. For the CDR3, the DNA is TGTGCCAGCAGTTCCCCGGGACATCCCACGTCAGAGCAGTACTTC. Translated: CASSSPGHPTSEQYF.

V is TRBV7-2 and J is TRBJ1-3; no definite D call. The CDR3 covers 16 residues. Germline V gene data show CDR1 as SGHTA and CDR2 as FQGNSA. V lost 2 bases and J 0 bases, leaving 11 bases between the germline ends. Written as DNA, the CDR3 is TGTGCCAGCAGCTTATTCTCGGGGATCTCTGGAAACACCATATATTTT. Its protein is CASSLFSGISGNTIYF.

The CDR3 spells CASSTRLDSAQYF. For the CDR3, the DNA is TGTGCCAGCAGTACTCGACTAGATTCGGCGCAGTATTTT. The chain couples TRBV2 to TRBJ2-3, with D possibly TRBD2 on 6 matching bases. The CDR3 runs 13 residues. Germline assignment: CDR1 SNHLY and CDR2 FYNNEI. V lost 5 bases, J lost 10 bases, and 16 bases lay in between. Full variable domain (outside the CDR3, taken from reference TRBV2 and TRBJ2-3): EPEVTQTPSHQVTQMGQEVILRCVPISNHLYFYWYRQILGQKVEFLVSFYNNEISEKSEIFDDQFSVERPDGSNFTLKIRSTKLEDSAMYFCASSTRLDSAQYFGPGTRLTVL.

The chain is built from TRBV11-2 and TRBJ2-3, with D unclear. With 1 base removed from V and 3 bases from J, the gap between germline ends came to 5 bases. This CDR3 is 13 amino acids long. Germline CDR1 SGHAT, CDR2 FQNNGV. CDR3 DNA sequence: TGTGCCAGCAGCTTAGCCGGGACAGATACGCAGTATTTT. The encoded protein is CASSLAGTDTQYF.

The chain is built from TRBV7-5 and TRBJ2-1. TRBV7-5 corresponds to a pseudogene. The CDR3 has 16 amino acids. CDR3 residues: CARRLRDLGAYNEQFF. Written as DNA, the CDR3 is TGTGCCAGAAGATTGAGGGACCTAGGGGCCTACAATGAGCAGTTCTTC.